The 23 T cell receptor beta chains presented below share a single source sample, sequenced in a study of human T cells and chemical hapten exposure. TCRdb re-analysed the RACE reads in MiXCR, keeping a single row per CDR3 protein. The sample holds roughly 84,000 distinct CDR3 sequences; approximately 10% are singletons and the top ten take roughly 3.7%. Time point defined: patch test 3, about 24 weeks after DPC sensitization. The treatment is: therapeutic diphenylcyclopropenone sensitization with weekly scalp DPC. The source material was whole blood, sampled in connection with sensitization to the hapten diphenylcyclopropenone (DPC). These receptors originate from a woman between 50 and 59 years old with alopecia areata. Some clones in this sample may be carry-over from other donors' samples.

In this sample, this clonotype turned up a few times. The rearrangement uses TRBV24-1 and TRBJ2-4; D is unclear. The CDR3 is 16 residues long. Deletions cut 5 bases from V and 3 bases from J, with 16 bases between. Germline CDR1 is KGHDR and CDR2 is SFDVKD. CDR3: CATSGVTPRGKNIQYF. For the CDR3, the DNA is TGTGCCACCAGTGGGGTAACCCCGAGAGGCAAAAACATTCAGTACTTC.

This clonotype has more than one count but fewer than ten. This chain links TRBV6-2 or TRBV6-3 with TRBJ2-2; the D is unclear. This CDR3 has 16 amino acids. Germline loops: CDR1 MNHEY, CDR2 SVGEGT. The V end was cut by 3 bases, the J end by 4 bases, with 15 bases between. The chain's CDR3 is CASSYRELEVTGELFF. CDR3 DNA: TGTGCCAGCAGTTATCGAGAGCTAGAGGTCACCGGGGAGCTGTTTTTT.

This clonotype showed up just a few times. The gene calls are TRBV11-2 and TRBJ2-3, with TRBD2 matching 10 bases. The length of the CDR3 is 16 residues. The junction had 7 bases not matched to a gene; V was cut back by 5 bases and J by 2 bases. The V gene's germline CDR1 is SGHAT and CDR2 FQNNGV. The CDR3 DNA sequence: TGTGCCAGCAGCGAATTTGGACTAGCGGCCACAGATACGCAGTATTTT. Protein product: CASSEFGLAATDTQYF.

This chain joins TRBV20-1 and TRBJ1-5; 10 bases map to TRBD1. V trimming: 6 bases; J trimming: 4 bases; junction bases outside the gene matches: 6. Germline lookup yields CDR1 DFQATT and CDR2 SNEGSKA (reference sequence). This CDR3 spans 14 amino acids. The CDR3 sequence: CSAGDRGINQPQHF. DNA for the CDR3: TGCAGTGCCGGGGACAGGGGTATTAATCAGCCCCAGCATTTT.

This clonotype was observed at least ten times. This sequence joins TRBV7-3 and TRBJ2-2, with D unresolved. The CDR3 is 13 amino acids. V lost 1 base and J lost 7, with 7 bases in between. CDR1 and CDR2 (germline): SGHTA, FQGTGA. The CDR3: CASSLMRSGELFF. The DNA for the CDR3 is TGTGCCAGCAGCTTAATGCGGAGCGGGGAGCTGTTTTTT.

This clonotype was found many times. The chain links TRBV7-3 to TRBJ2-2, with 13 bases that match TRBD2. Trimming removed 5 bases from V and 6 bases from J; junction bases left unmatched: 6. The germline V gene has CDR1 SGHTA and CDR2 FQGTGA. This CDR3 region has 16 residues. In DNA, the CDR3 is TGTGCCAGCAGCCGAGGGACTAGCGGGATCCCCGGGGAGCTGTTTTTT. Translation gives CASSRGTSGIPGELFF.

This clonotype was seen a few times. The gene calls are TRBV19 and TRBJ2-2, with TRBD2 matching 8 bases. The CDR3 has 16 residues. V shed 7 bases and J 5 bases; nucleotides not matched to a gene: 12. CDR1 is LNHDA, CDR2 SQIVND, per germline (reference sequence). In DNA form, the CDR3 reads TGTGCCAGTACCCACCCAAGCGGGAGTGGGACCGGGGAGCTGTTTTTT. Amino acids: CASTHPSGSGTGELFF.

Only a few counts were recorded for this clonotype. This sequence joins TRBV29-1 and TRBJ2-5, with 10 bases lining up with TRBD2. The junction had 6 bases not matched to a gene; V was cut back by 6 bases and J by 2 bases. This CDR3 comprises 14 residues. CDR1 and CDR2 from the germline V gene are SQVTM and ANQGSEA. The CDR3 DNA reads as TGCAGCGTAGCACTAGCGGGGCGGCAAGAGACCCAGTACTTC. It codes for CSVALAGRQETQYF.

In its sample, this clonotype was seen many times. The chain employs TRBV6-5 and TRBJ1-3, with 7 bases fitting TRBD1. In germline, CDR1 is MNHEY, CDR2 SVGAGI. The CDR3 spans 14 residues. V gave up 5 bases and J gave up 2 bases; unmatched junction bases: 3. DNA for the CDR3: TGTGCCAGCAGTCTCGGGACAGCTGGAAACACCATATATTTT. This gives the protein CASSLGTAGNTIYF.

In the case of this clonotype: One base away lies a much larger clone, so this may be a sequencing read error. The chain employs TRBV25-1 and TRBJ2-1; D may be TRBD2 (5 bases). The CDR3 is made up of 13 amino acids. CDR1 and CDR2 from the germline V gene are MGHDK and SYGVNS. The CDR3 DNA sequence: TGTACCAGCACCCAGGACTCGAGTAGGGAGCAGTTCTTC. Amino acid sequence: CTSTQDSSREQFF.

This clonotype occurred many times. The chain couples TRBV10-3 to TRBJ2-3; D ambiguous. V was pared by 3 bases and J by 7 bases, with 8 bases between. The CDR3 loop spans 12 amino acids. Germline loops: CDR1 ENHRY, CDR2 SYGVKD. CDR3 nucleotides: TGTGCCATCAGTGATCTTGGGTATACGCAGTATTTT. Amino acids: CAISDLGYTQYF.

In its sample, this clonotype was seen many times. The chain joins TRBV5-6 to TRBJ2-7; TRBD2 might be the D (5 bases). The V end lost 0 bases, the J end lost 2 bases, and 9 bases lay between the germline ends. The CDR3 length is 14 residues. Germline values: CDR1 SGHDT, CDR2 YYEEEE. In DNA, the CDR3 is TGTGCCAGCAGCTTGGCTAGCCCCCCCTACGAGCAGTACTTC. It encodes CASSLASPPYEQYF.

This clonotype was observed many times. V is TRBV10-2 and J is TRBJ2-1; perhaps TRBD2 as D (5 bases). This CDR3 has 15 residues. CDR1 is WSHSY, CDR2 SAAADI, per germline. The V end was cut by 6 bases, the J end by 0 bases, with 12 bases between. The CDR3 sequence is CASSSQRYSYNEQFF. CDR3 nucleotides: TGCGCCAGCAGCTCCCAGCGGTACTCCTACAATGAGCAGTTCTTC.

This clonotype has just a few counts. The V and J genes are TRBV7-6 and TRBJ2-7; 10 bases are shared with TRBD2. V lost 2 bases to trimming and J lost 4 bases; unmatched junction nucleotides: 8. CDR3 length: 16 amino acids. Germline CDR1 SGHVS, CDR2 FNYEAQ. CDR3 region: CASSLPPAGGGYEQYF. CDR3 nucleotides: TGTGCCAGCAGCTTACCCCCAGCGGGAGGGGGATACGAGCAGTACTTC.

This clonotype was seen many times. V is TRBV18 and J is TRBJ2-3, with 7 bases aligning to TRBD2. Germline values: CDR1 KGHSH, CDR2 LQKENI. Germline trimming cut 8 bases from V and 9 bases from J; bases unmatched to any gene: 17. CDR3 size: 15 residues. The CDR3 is CASPPGPGRGGTQYF. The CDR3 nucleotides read TGTGCCAGCCCTCCGGGACCCGGAAGGGGAGGGACGCAGTATTTT.

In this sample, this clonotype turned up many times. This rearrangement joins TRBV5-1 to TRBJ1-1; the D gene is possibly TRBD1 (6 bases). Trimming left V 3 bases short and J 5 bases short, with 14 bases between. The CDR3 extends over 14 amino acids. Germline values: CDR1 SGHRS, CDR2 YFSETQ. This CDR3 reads CASSSQGSGTEAFF. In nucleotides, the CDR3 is TGCGCCAGCAGCTCTCAGGGGAGTGGAACTGAAGCTTTCTTT.

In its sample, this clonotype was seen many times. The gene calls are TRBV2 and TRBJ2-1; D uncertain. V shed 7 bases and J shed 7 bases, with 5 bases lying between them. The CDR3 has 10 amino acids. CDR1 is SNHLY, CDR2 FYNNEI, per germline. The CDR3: CASMGNEQFF. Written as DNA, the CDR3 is TGTGCCAGCATGGGGAATGAGCAGTTCTTC.

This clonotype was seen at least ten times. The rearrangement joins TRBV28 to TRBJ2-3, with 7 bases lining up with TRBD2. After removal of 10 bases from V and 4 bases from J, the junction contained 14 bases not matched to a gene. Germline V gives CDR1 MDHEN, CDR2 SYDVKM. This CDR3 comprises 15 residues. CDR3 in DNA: TGTGCCATCTCTGGCCGGGAGGCGGTGGCAGATACGCAGTATTTT. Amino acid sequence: CAISGREAVADTQYF.

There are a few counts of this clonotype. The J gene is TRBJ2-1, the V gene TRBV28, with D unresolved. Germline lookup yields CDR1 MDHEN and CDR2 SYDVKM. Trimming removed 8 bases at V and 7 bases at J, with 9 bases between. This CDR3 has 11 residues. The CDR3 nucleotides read TGTGCCAGCGGGGTTCGGAATGAGCAGTTCTTC. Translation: CASGVRNEQFF.

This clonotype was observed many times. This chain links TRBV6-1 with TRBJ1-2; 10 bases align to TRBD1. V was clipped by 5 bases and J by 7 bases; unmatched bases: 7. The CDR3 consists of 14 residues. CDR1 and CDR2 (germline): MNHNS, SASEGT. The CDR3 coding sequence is TGTGCCAGCAGTCCCGGGACAGGGGTGGTTGGCTACACCTTC. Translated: CASSPGTGVVGYTF.

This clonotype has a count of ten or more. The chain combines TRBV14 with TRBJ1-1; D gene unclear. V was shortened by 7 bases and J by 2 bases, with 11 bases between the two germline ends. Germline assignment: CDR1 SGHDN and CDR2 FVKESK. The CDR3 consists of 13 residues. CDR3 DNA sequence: TGTGCCAGCAAGGAGTTCATCAACACTGAAGCTTTCTTT. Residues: CASKEFINTEAFF.

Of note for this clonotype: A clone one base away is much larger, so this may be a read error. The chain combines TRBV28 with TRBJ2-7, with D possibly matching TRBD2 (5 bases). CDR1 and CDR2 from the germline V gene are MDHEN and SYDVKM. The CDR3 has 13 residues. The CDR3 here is CASSFTGFYERYF. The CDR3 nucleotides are TGTGCCAGCAGTTTCACGGGATTCTACGAGCGGTACTTC.

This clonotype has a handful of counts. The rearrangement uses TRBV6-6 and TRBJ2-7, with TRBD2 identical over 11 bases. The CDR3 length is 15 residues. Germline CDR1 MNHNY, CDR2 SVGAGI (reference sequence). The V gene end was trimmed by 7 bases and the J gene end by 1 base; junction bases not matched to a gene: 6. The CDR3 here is CASKRRLAGSYEQYF. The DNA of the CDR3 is TGTGCCAGCAAACGGAGACTAGCGGGATCCTACGAGCAGTACTTC.